Listed here are 30 T cell receptor beta chains from one sample, sequenced in a study of blood T cells in healthy people across ages. Next came a second PCR, run for about 6 to 12 cycles, which used a sample-barcoded 5' primer along with a J-beta primer mix. Via MiXCR, TCRdb re-called the 5' RACE reads, giving one row per CDR3 protein. The sample gives some 690,000 distinct CDR3 sequences, about a fifth of which show up once; roughly 22% is in the top ten. Specimen: blood. The receptors derive from a man in his 70s in good health.

The V call is TRBV7-9, the J call TRBJ2-7, with a possible D match to TRBD2 (5 bases). The end of the DNA fits TRBJ2-1 better, so the J call may be wrong. Germline lookup yields CDR1 SEHNR and CDR2 FQNEAQ (reference sequence). This CDR3 contains 16 residues. The chain's CDR3 is CASSLEVAGPLDEQFF. In nucleotides, the CDR3 is TGTGCCAGCAGCTTAGAAGTGGCGGGTCCTCTCGATGAGCAGTTCTTC.

In this sample, this clonotype turned up a few times. Written as DNA, the CDR3 is TGTGCCTGGAGTGTCTCCTCTCGGGAAGGCTACACCTTC. Amino acids: CAWSVSSREGYTF. The rearrangement links TRBV30 to TRBJ1-2; no clear D gene. V dropped 0 bases and J dropped 8 bases, with 13 bases sitting between them. Germline V lookup: CDR1 GTSNPN, CDR2 SVGIG (reference sequence). The CDR3 extends over 13 amino acids.

V and J are TRBV6-5 and TRBJ2-5; D perhaps matches TRBD1 (6 bases). The J call is uncertain, as TRBJ2-1 better fits the DNA end. The CDR3 extends over 16 amino acids. Germline CDR1 and CDR2: MNHEY and SVGAGI. CDR3 nucleotides: TGTGCCAGCAGTTACCGGTCAGGGGACCTCTACAATGAGCAGTTCTTC. Residues: CASSYRSGDLYNEQFF.

As for this clonotype: At one end the junction does not follow the germline gene, possibly because of a read error. V and J are TRBV7-9 and TRBJ2-5, with unresolved D. Germline V CDR1 and CDR2: SEHNR, FQNEAQ (reference sequence). The CDR3 is made up of 15 amino acids. The CDR3 region has the DNA TGTGCCAGCAGCTTAGTAGCCAGGAGTACGAATGAGCCGTTCTTC. It codes for CASSLVARSTNEPFF.

This clonotype was recorded a few times. This chain joins TRBV6-1 and TRBJ1-2; a possible D gene is TRBD1 (5 bases). This CDR3 has 14 residues. Trimming cost V 4 bases and J 7 bases, with 16 bases left between them. The germline V gene has CDR1 MNHNS and CDR2 SASEGT. The CDR3 coding sequence is TGTGCCAGCAGTGCCAGGGCTGCCTTTTTTGGCTACACCTTC. This encodes CASSARAAFFGYTF.

This clonotype appeared a few times. The chain links TRBV7-2 to TRBJ1-1, with D perhaps matching TRBD1 (5 bases). Per the germline V gene, CDR1 is SGHTA and CDR2 is FQGNSA. Trimming removed 1 base from V and 1 base from J, with 10 bases in between. The CDR3 covers 15 residues. CDR3 region: CASSLEGPGNTEAFF. The CDR3 DNA reads TGTGCCAGCAGCTTAGAGGGGCCTGGGAACACTGAAGCTTTCTTT.

The sample holds a few counts of this clonotype. The V gene is TRBV10-3, the J gene TRBJ2-7; D ambiguous. The assigned J gene may be wrong: the sequence end matches TRBJ2-1 better. CDR1 and CDR2 from the germline V gene are ENHRY and SYGVKD. This CDR3 spans 12 amino acids. The CDR3, as DNA: TGTGCCATCAGGGAACTCTCGGATGAGCAGTTCTTC. Translating it yields CAIRELSDEQFF.

The genes are TRBV6-5 and TRBJ1-4; D is undetermined. This CDR3 is built from 15 residues. Trimming cost V 3 bases and J 6 bases, with 14 bases left between them. The V gene's germline CDR1 is MNHEY and CDR2 SVGAGI. The CDR3 nucleotides are TGTGCCAGCAGTTATGAGGGCCACTACGATGAAAAACTGTTTTTT. This sequence encodes CASSYEGHYDEKLFF.

J is TRBJ1-6 and V is TRBV6-5; 10 bases agree with TRBD1. Trimming cost V 9 bases and J 9 bases; bases outside gene matches: 5. The germline CDR1 and CDR2 sequences are MNHEY and SVGAGI. The CDR3 has 13 residues. In DNA form, the CDR3 reads TGTGCCAGTCGACAGGGGGCAAGTTCACCCCTCCACTTT. Its protein is CASRQGASSPLHF.

As regards this clonotype: As the CDR3 is not closed by the conserved phenylalanine or tryptophan, this likely results from a read error. The J gene is TRBJ1-1, the V gene TRBV5-1, with D perhaps TRBD1 (5 bases). In germline, CDR1 is SGHRS, CDR2 YFSETQ. V lost 0 bases to trimming and J lost 4 bases, with 19 bases between them. This CDR3 has 17 amino acids. The CDR3 protein is CASSLVGTRFGGTEAFL. The CDR3 region has the DNA TGCGCCAGCAGCTTGGTAGGGACCCGGTTCGGTGGCACTGAAGCTTTCCTT.

Only a few counts were recorded for this clonotype. The CDR3, as DNA: TGCGCCAGCAGCCCTAGCGGGAGGGTTGGAGATACGCAGTATTTT. This translates into CASSPSGRVGDTQYF. This sequence joins TRBV4-1 and TRBJ2-3; 12 nucleotides agree with TRBD2. CDR1 is MGHRA, CDR2 YSYEKL, per germline. This CDR3 has 15 amino acids. Trimming cost V 4 bases and J 5 bases; bases outside gene matches: 4.

This clonotype was seen many times. V is TRBV7-8 and J is TRBJ2-4, with 7 bases that match TRBD1. Unmatched junction bases numbered 8, after V lost 4 bases and J lost 8 bases. Germline CDR1 and CDR2: SGHVS and FQNEAQ. The CDR3 covers 14 residues. The CDR3 protein is CASSSKDRVDIQYF. CDR3 nucleotide sequence: TGTGCCAGCAGCTCGAAAGACAGGGTGGACATTCAGTACTTC.

This clonotype was picked up a small number of times. One end of the junction does not line up with germline, which may come from a read error. V gene TRBV12-3 or TRBV12-4 combines with J gene TRBJ2-1; D is unresolved. This CDR3 is built from 16 residues. The CDR3 protein is CACSLFSADPYNEQFF. In DNA form, the CDR3 reads TGTGCCTGCAGTTTGTTTTCGGCCGACCCCTACAATGAGCAGTTCTTC.

CDR3 in DNA: TGTGCCAGTAGCATCGACAGGGATAGGGCCAACGTCCTGACTTTC. Amino acids: CASSIDRDRANVLTF. The V gene is TRBV19, the J gene TRBJ2-6, with 7 bases matching TRBD1. Germline loops: CDR1 LNHDA, CDR2 SQIVND (reference sequence). The CDR3 is 15 amino acids. With 6 bases clipped from V and 5 bases from J, the junction kept 7 bases outside the gene matches.

The rearrangement joins TRBV7-9 to TRBJ1-2, with a weak D call TRBD1 (6 bases). Germline CDR1 SEHNR, CDR2 FQNEAQ (reference sequence). The CDR3 runs 14 residues. V was clipped by 0 bases and J by 6 bases, with 11 bases between them. The CDR3 nucleotides read TGTGCCAGCAGCTTAGCGAAGGACAGCGATGGCTACACCTTC. Protein product: CASSLAKDSDGYTF.

This chain joins TRBV20-1 and TRBJ2-5; no firm D call. Germline CDR1 and CDR2: DFQATT and SNEGSKA (reference sequence). CDR3 length: 12 residues. Trimming stripped 6 bases from V and 1 base from J, with 9 bases between. CDR3 coding DNA: TGCAGTGCGGTCTTGGTCCAAGAGACCCAGTACTTC. Protein: CSAVLVQETQYF.

The chain carries TRBV12-3 or TRBV12-4 and TRBJ2-3; possibly TRBD2 for D (5 bases). The V gene lost 6 bases and the J gene lost 4 bases, with 17 bases spanning the gap. The CDR3 length is 15 residues. The CDR3 is CASSLGRARADTQYF. CDR3 sequence (DNA): TGTGCCAGCAGCCTTGGCAGAGCGCGGGCAGATACGCAGTATTTT.

Only a few counts were recorded for this clonotype. This chain links TRBV7-6 with TRBJ2-5; the D gene is possibly TRBD2 (6 bases). The DNA end favors TRBJ2-1, so the J call may be wrong. CDR3 length: 13 residues. The germline CDR1 and CDR2 sequences are SGHVS and FNYEAQ. CDR3 region: CASSLALGGEQFF. CDR3 nucleotides: TGTGCCAGCAGCTTAGCGCTTGGAGGGGAGCAGTTCTTC.

This clonotype has just one count. The chain uses TRBV3-1 and TRBJ1-6, with D perhaps TRBD1 (6 bases). The V end lost 5 bases, the J end lost 9 bases, and 11 bases lay between the germline ends. Germline values: CDR1 LGHDT, CDR2 YNNKEL (reference sequence). CDR3 length: 13 amino acids. DNA for the CDR3: TGTGCCAGCAGCGCCAGCAGGGGTTCACCCCTCCACTTT. Residues: CASSASRGSPLHF.

There are a few counts of this clonotype. The gene calls are TRBV5-1 and TRBJ2-1, with TRBD1 as a possible D gene (6 bases). The J call is uncertain, as TRBJ2-5 better fits the DNA end. In germline, CDR1 is SGHRS, CDR2 YFSETQ. This CDR3 is built from 14 residues. The CDR3 nucleotides are TGCGCCAGCAGCTCAGCCACAGGGCGGGAGACCCAGTACTTC. This translates into CASSSATGRETQYF.

This clonotype turned up a few times. The chain joins TRBV10-3 to TRBJ2-1; D gene ambiguous. Germline CDR1 is ENHRY and CDR2 is SYGVKD. The CDR3 totals 14 residues. Deletions cut 0 bases from V and 5 bases from J, with 8 bases between. For the CDR3, the DNA is TGTGCCATCAGTGAGTCGGGAACAAACAATGAGCAGTTCTTC. This codes for CAISESGTNNEQFF.

The chain couples TRBV29-1 to TRBJ1-2; TRBD1 aligns across 7 bases. The junction had 10 bases not matched to a gene; V was cut back by 8 bases and J by 7 bases. Per germline, CDR1 SQVTM and CDR2 ANQGSEA. CDR3 length: 12 residues. The CDR3 is CSSTTGVAGYTF. The CDR3, as DNA: TGCAGCTCGACTACAGGGGTGGCTGGCTACACCTTC.

V usage is TRBV20-1 and J usage is TRBJ2-1; 9 bases agree with TRBD2. Germline V lookup: CDR1 DFQATT, CDR2 SNEGSKA (reference sequence). CDR3 length: 16 amino acids. The V segment lost 0 bases and the J segment 6 bases; nucleotides outside the gene matches: 9. The CDR3 nucleotides read TGCAGTGCTAGAGAAAGGCGGGGGGGTCTCGGCAATGAGCAGTTCTTC. It codes for CSARERRGGLGNEQFF.

The chain is built from TRBV6-2 or TRBV6-3 and TRBJ2-1; 8 bases are shared with TRBD2. The length of the CDR3 is 17 residues. V lost 0 bases and J lost 5; bases outside the gene matches: 9. Germline assignment: CDR1 MNHEY and CDR2 SVGEGT. This CDR3 reads CASSYSPLAGLHNEQFF. As DNA, the CDR3 is TGTGCCAGCAGTTACTCTCCCCTAGCGGGTTTGCACAATGAGCAGTTCTTC.

This chain joins TRBV5-1 and TRBJ2-1; 7 nucleotides align to TRBD2. Germline V gene data show CDR1 as SGHRS and CDR2 as YFSETQ. Trimming cost V 4 bases and J 9 bases; bases outside gene matches: 19. The CDR3 extends over 17 amino acids. DNA of the CDR3: TGCGCCAGCAGCCTGGCCTCGGGCGGGAGATTTAGGGGTGAGCAGTTCTTC. Protein: CASSLASGGRFRGEQFF.

This chain joins TRBV27 and TRBJ2-5; 7 bases line up with TRBD2. The CDR3 covers 14 residues. With V trimmed by 5 bases and J by 9 bases, 12 bases remained unmatched. The V gene's germline CDR1 is MNHEY and CDR2 SMNVEV (reference sequence). CDR3 bases: TGTGCCAGCAGTCCGGGACTACACCTGTTGGCCCAGTACTTC. Protein product: CASSPGLHLLAQYF.

The chain combines TRBV28 with TRBJ1-2, with D unresolved. V lost 4 bases, J lost 0 bases, and 18 bases lay in between. The CDR3 length is 17 residues. Germline-derived CDR1 and CDR2 are MDHEN and SYDVKM. CDR3 sequence reads: CASSSALWSIPNYGYTF. The CDR3 nucleotides read TGTGCCAGCAGTTCCGCTCTATGGTCCATACCTAACTATGGCTACACCTTC.

This chain joins TRBV11-1 and TRBJ2-1, with 10 bases fitting TRBD2. The germline V gene has CDR1 SGHAT and CDR2 FQDESV (reference sequence). J was trimmed by 11 bases and V by 6 bases; bases with no gene match: 10. The CDR3 spans 14 residues. The CDR3 sequence is CASSLNPGLAKQFF. DNA for the CDR3: TGTGCCAGCAGTTTAAACCCGGGACTAGCGAAGCAGTTCTTC.

The rearrangement links TRBV11-3 to TRBJ2-3; the D gene is possibly TRBD1 (5 bases). This CDR3 is built from 15 residues. Trimming removed 1 base at V and 3 bases at J, with 11 bases between. CDR1 and CDR2 from the germline V gene are SGHNT and YENEEA. CDR3 residues: CASSLGGERTDTQYF. CDR3 DNA sequence: TGTGCCAGCAGCTTAGGGGGCGAGAGAACAGATACGCAGTATTTT.

This chain uses TRBV12-3 or TRBV12-4 with TRBJ2-1; 8 bases match TRBD2. V was pared by 6 bases and J by 8 bases, with 12 bases of the junction left unmatched. This CDR3 is 15 amino acids long. CDR3 loop: CASSPRVSGGDEQFF. CDR3 bases: TGTGCCAGCAGCCCCCGGGTCAGCGGGGGTGATGAGCAGTTCTTC.